This T cell receptor beta chain comes out of a study of PD-L1 blockade in urothelial cancer. The overall study: As for prior chemotherapy regimens, patients had received 0 to 3.

Measured with immunoSEQ multiplex PCR; TCRdb has only the in-frame clones, and not every one. The sample yields about 51,000 clones, 88% seen once. With 5 bases clipped from V and 14 bases from J, the junction kept 8 bases outside the gene matches. This CDR3 is 12 amino acids long. Germline-derived CDR1 and CDR2 are SGHTA and FQGNSA. Findings of the study overall: Below-median blood TCR clonality before treatment forecast better survival.

This sample's time point: peripheral blood 6 weeks after treatment start. Patients yielded 1 to 8 samples each, pretreatment and on-treatment. On this clone itself: Its antigen is unidentified.

The sequencing here drew on PBMCs, taken around atezolizumab (anti-PD-L1) treatment. V is TRBV7-2 and J is TRBJ1-4; 7 bases are shared with TRBD1. This TCR was recovered from a man aged 55 to 70 with urothelial cancer. CDR3 sequence: CASSTNRGRLFF. In nucleotides, the CDR3 is TGTGCCAGCAGCACTAACAGGGGTCGGCTGTTTTTT. The variable domain in full, with the rest retrieved from reference TRBV7-2 and TRBJ1-4, is GAGVSQSPSNKVTEKGKDVELRCDPISGHTALYWYRQSLGQGLEFLIYFQGNSAPDKSGLPSDRFSAERTGGSVSTLTIQRTQQEDSAVYLCASSTNRGRLFFGSGTQLSVL.